These T cell receptor beta chains were read from a single sample in a study of cytomegalovirus exposure and HLA in healthy donors. Clones were sequenced by immunoSEQ multiplex PCR, and TCRdb holds only the in-frame ones, with some missing. Of over 150,000 clones listed, roughly four fifths are singletons. The sequencing input was PBMCs. The receptors stem from a man aged 35 to 55 in good health and CMV-seronegative. Each CDR3 is given with its conserved first and last residue. D genes are given only for firm matches. The listing skips clone size in some rows; elsewhere it reads once, few, many or a size class.

clone size	V gene	J gene	D gene	CDR3 DNA	CDR3 protein
.	TRBV6-5	TRBJ2-4	.	TGTGCCAGCAGTTTCGGACAAGCCCTAGCCAAAAACATTCAGTACTTC	CASSFGQALAKNIQYF
.	TRBV12-5	TRBJ2-3	.	TGTGCTAGTGGTTTGAAGACAGACGGTTGGACAGATACGCAGTATTTT	CASGLKTDGWTDTQYF
.	TRBV27	TRBJ1-5	TRBD1	TGTGCCAGCAGTTTGGACACAGGGGCGGGTCAGCCCCAGCATTTT	CASSLDTGAGQPQHF
.	TRBV7-6	TRBJ1-1	TRBD1	TGTGCCAGCAGCACCAGGACAGGGAGGGGTACCACTGAAGCTTTCTTT	CASSTRTGRGTTEAFF
.	TRBV6-1	TRBJ2-2	TRBD1	TGTGCCAGCAGGGAACAGGGGGCGGGTAACACCGGGGAGCTGTTTTTT	CASREQGAGNTGELFF
once	TRBV29-1	TRBJ1-1	.	TGCAGCGTGGGAGTGAAGGGCGCTGAAGCTTTCTTT	CSVGVKGAEAFF
once	TRBV27	TRBJ2-7	.	TGTGCCAGCAGTTTAAACGGGCCTAGCGATGGGTTCTACGAGCAGTACTTC	CASSLNGPSDGFYEQYF
many	TRBV27	TRBJ1-5	TRBD1	TGTGCCAGCAGGCAGGGGGTCAATCAGCCCCAGCATTTT	CASRQGVNQPQHF
.	TRBV6-5	TRBJ1-6	.	TGTGCCAGCAGTTCAGGGATTTCACCCCTCCACTTT	CASSSGISPLHF
.	TRBV30	TRBJ1-4	.	TGTGCCTGGAGTGTACAGGCCTCTGGAAAACTGTTTTTT	CAWSVQASGKLFF
.	TRBV30	TRBJ2-5	TRBD1	TGTGCCTGGCGTCGACAGGGGGGACAGACCCAGTACTTC	CAWRRQGGQTQYF
.	TRBV5-3	TRBJ2-2	TRBD2	TGTGCCAGAAGCCTGCCATATCTAGCGGGAGCATGCACCGGGGAGCTGTTTTTT	CARSLPYLAGACTGELFF
few	TRBV19	TRBJ2-4	.	TGTGCCAGTTCCGGGGACAACAAAAACATTCAGTACTTC	CASSGDNKNIQYF
.	TRBV11-3	TRBJ2-3	.	TGTGCCAGCAGCGTCGGGACAAGGGAACACACAGATACGCAGTATTTT	CASSVGTREHTDTQYF
.	TRBV7-9	TRBJ1-1	.	TGTGCCAGCAGTGCTCTACAGGGATCAAACACTGAAGCTTTCTTT	CASSALQGSNTEAFF
.	TRBV4-1	TRBJ2-1	.	TGCGCCAGCAGTAGAGCGGTTGGCGGGGCGGGGTACAATGAGCAGTTCTTC	CASSRAVGGAGYNEQFF